Listed below are T cell receptor beta chains from one sample, sequenced in a study of T-cell reconstitution after alpha-beta-depleted transplantation in children. TCRdb ran MiXCR on the PCR reads and lists one entry per CDR3 protein. The top ten hold about 28% of the sample, which has about a million distinct CDR3 sequences, about 31% seen once. Sequencing was performed on PBMCs, mostly from graft donor cells, taken 360 days after TCRalphabeta/CD19-depleted stem cell transplant. These receptors were collected from a boy in the first two years of life who had a stem cell transplant for SCID, so the T cells may come from the graft donor. The CDR3 runs from the conserved cysteine through the conserved F or W. Each record gives: J gene, clone size, D gene, V gene, CDR3 protein, CDR3 DNA. The D gene is left open where the match is weak. Clone size is given for some rows only: seen once, a few or many times, or a class if the clone is expanded.

>TRBJ1-2|.|.|TRBV6-5
CASSTGTLPYGYTF
TGTGCCAGCAGTACCGGGACGCTGCCCTATGGCTACACCTTC
>TRBJ1-4|.|TRBD1|TRBV15
CATSEQGAWEKLFF
TGTGCCACCAGCGAACAGGGGGCATGGGAAAAACTGTTTTTT
>TRBJ2-2|many|.|TRBV5-1
CASSFLSGQTNTGELFF
TGCGCCAGCAGCTTTCTCTCCGGACAGACGAACACCGGGGAGCTGTTTTTT
>TRBJ2-1|.|TRBD1|TRBV5-1
CASSLLATGEMDEQFF
TGCGCCAGCAGCTTACTCGCGACAGGGGAAATGGATGAGCAGTTCTTC
>TRBJ1-1|few|.|TRBV20-1
CSARADSTNTEAFF
TGCAGTGCTAGAGCGGACTCGACGAACACTGAAGCTTTCTTT
>TRBJ1-2|few|.|TRBV13
CASSSPGPVLDGYTF
TGTGCCAGCAGCAGCCCGGGACCCGTGTTGGATGGCTACACCTTC
>TRBJ2-5|.|.|TRBV7-7
CASSPDSVRAQYF
TGTGCCAGCAGCCCGGACTCAGTCAGGGCCCAGTACTTC
>TRBJ2-2|.|.|TRBV12-3/TRBV12-4
CASSPSRGGTSGTGELFF
TGTGCCAGCAGTCCCAGCAGAGGGGGGACGTCGGGTACCGGGGAGCTGTTTTTT
>TRBJ2-2|.|TRBD1|TRBV20-1
CSAPDRAGRNTGELFF
TGCAGTGCTCCCGACAGGGCCGGTAGGAACACCGGGGAGCTGTTTTTT
>TRBJ1-1|.|TRBD1|TRBV7-6
CASSYRDRETEAFF
TGTGCCAGCAGCTACCGGGACAGGGAAACTGAAGCTTTCTTT
>TRBJ2-7|few|.|TRBV3-1
CASSQRSEQYF
TGTGCCAGCAGCCAAAGGAGCGAGCAGTACTTC
>TRBJ2-7|few|.|TRBV5-1
CASSFFGTSYEQYF
TGCGCCAGCAGCTTTTTCGGCACCAGCTACGAGCAGTACTTC
>TRBJ2-5|.|.|TRBV7-2
CASSSDRALETQYF
TGTGCCAGCAGCTCGGACAGAGCCCTGGAGACCCAGTACTTC
>TRBJ2-4|.|.|TRBV5-1
CASSLRGANIQYF
TGCGCCAGCAGCTTGCGGGGGGCGAACATTCAGTACTTC
>TRBJ2-6|.|TRBD2|TRBV12-3/TRBV12-4
CASSLGGGRLSGANVLTF
TGTGCCAGCAGTTTAGGCGGGGGGCGCCTTTCTGGGGCCAACGTCCTGACTTTC
>TRBJ2-7|.|.|TRBV7-2
CASSLDSTGTGYEQYF
TGTGCCAGCAGCTTAGATAGTACGGGAACAGGGTACGAGCAGTACTTC
>TRBJ2-1|.|TRBD1|TRBV7-2
CASSSDRGSTYEQFF
TGTGCCAGCAGCTCCGACAGGGGGTCGACTTATGAGCAGTTCTTC
>TRBJ2-1|.|TRBD1|TRBV5-1
CASSSTTGGSYNEQFF
TGCGCCAGCAGCTCCACTACAGGGGGCTCCTACAATGAGCAGTTCTTC